What follows are 10 T cell receptor beta chains derived from one specimen sequenced in a study of blood T cell repertoires in COVID-19. Sequencing was performed with immunoSEQ multiplex PCR; in TCRdb, only in-frame clones are kept and a portion is missing. The sample carries some 320,000 clones, around 90% recorded once. Sequencing was performed on PBMCs or T cells enriched from blood (not recorded which). These receptors were obtained from a man aged 60 to 75 who had recovered from COVID-19.

The chain is built from TRBV14 and TRBJ2-5; D remains unclear. Germline CDR1 and CDR2: SGHDN and FVKESK. The CDR3 is 12 residues long. V was pared by 1 base and J by 5 bases, with 5 bases between. CDR3 in amino acids: CASSQGSETQYF. CDR3 sequence (DNA): TGTGCCAGCAGCCAAGGTAGCGAGACCCAGTACTTC. The complete variable domain, with remaining parts taken from reference TRBV14 and TRBJ2-5, reads EAGVTQFPSHSVIEKGQTVTLRCDPISGHDNLYWYRRVMGKEIKFLLHFVKESKQDESGMPNNRFLAERTGGTYSTLKVQPAELEDSGVYFCASSQGSETQYFGPGTRLLVL.

This rearrangement joins TRBV5-1 to TRBJ2-1; D might be TRBD1 (6 bases). The CDR3 length is 16 residues. V was shortened by 0 bases and J by 4 bases, with 14 bases between the two germline ends. Per germline, CDR1 SGHRS and CDR2 YFSETQ. As DNA, the CDR3 is TGCGCCAGCAGCTTGGGGACCGGGACAAGATACAATGAGCAGTTCTTC. The encoded protein is CASSLGTGTRYNEQFF.

V usage is TRBV6-5 and J usage is TRBJ1-2, with D maybe TRBD1 (6 bases). This CDR3 comprises 15 residues. V dropped 7 bases and J dropped 7 bases, with 22 bases sitting between them. CDR1 is MNHEY and CDR2 is SVGAGI in the germline V gene. The CDR3: CASTSRSGRGSGYTF. The CDR3 bases are TGTGCCAGCACTAGTCGGTCGGGCAGGGGCTCTGGCTACACCTTC.

The V and J genes are TRBV9 and TRBJ1-2, with 7 bases aligning to TRBD1. CDR3 length equals 15 residues. CDR1 SGDLS and CDR2 YYNGEE come from the germline V gene. Trimming cost V 2 bases and J 4 bases; bases outside gene matches: 8. CDR3 amino acids: CASSVGTATSYGYTF. The CDR3 DNA sequence: TGTGCCAGCAGCGTCGGGACAGCTACTTCCTATGGCTACACCTTC. Full variable domain (remainder filled in from reference TRBV9 and TRBJ1-2): DSGVTQTPKHLITATGQRVTLRCSPRSGDLSVYWYQQSLDQGLQFLIQYYNGEERAKGNILERFSAQQFPDLHSELNLSSLELGDSALYFCASSVGTATSYGYTFGSGTRLTVV.

This chain links TRBV18 with TRBJ1-1, with 7 bases lining up with TRBD1. The CDR3 is made up of 16 amino acids. In germline, CDR1 is KGHSH, CDR2 LQKENI. With 5 bases clipped from V and 0 bases from J, the junction kept 9 bases outside the gene matches. CDR3 in amino acids: CASSTRTGVMNTEAFF. Written as DNA, the CDR3 is TGTGCCAGCTCAACACGGACAGGAGTTATGAACACTGAAGCTTTCTTT.

The chain employs TRBV5-4 and TRBJ1-2; D unresolved. V dropped 4 bases and J dropped 4 bases, with 20 bases sitting between them. The CDR3 sequence is 16 residues long. Germline V gives CDR1 SGHNT, CDR2 YYREEE (reference sequence). The CDR3 loop reads CASSPALHTPGYGYTF. For the CDR3, the DNA is TGTGCCAGCAGCCCCGCCCTCCACACACCGGGCTATGGCTACACCTTC.

The V call is TRBV11-2, the J call TRBJ2-2, with 9 bases identical to TRBD1. CDR1 SGHAT and CDR2 FQNNGV come from the germline V gene. With V trimmed by 5 bases and J by 4 bases, 2 bases remained unmatched. The CDR3 is 14 residues long. This CDR3 is CASSLQGATGELFF. In nucleotides, the CDR3 is TGTGCCAGCAGCCTACAGGGGGCCACCGGGGAGCTGTTTTTT.

This clone was counted only a few times. This chain links TRBV10-3 with TRBJ2-1; D remains unclear. Trimming removed 10 bases at V and 0 bases at J, with 16 bases between. Looked up from germline, CDR1 is ENHRY and CDR2 is SYGVKD. CDR3 length: 15 residues. CDR3 protein: CATRPEPSSYNEQFF. As DNA, the CDR3 is TGTGCCACCAGACCGGAGCCGAGCTCCTACAATGAGCAGTTCTTC.

CDR3 residues: CASSPQTGQPQHF. DNA of the CDR3: TGTGCCAGCAGCCCCCAGACAGGGCAGCCCCAGCATTTT. The chain uses TRBV7-9 and TRBJ1-5, with TRBD1 matching over 7 bases. CDR3 length equals 13 residues. The junction had 5 bases not matched to a gene; V was cut back by 5 bases and J by 7 bases. The germline gives CDR1 SEHNR, CDR2 FQNEAQ (reference sequence).

This clone was detected once. Additional DNA sequences in this sample encode the identical CDR3. The chain carries TRBV9 and TRBJ1-6; 8 bases are shared with TRBD1. J lost 7 bases, V lost 2 bases, and 5 bases had no gene match. The CDR3 is made up of 15 amino acids. Germline V gene data show CDR1 as SGDLS and CDR2 as YYNGEE. The CDR3 coding sequence is TGTGCCAGCAGCGTTGTCGGACAGGGAAATTCACCCCTCCACTTT. This encodes CASSVVGQGNSPLHF. Based on the CDR3 plus reference TRBV9 and TRBJ1-6, the full variable domain is DSGVTQTPKHLITATGQRVTLRCSPRSGDLSVYWYQQSLDQGLQFLIQYYNGEERAKGNILERFSAQQFPDLHSELNLSSLELGDSALYFCASSVVGQGNSPLHFGNGTRLTVT.